The rows below give T cell receptor beta chains drawn from one sample of a study of CXCR3-negative and CXCR3-positive naive CD8 T cells. TCRdb re-called the 5' RACE reads; every CDR3 protein appears as one record, without DNA. Listed are roughly 60,000 distinct CDR3 sequences; 0.7% to 0.95% falls within the top ten. Sample: naive CXCR3+ CD8+ T cells from blood. These receptors came from a human donor in good health. Some clones in this sample may be carry-over from other donors' samples. Both conserved end residues are part of each CDR3.

j_call v_call cdr3_aa
TRBJ2-7 TRBV5-4 CASSFETSYEQYF
TRBJ1-2 TRBV27 CASSNRGGQGSGYTF
TRBJ2-1 TRBV5-1 CASSSDESSYNEQFF
TRBJ1-5 TRBV20-1 CSVPDRVGQPQHF
TRBJ2-7 TRBV29-1 CSVFLPQAYEQYF
TRBJ2-3 TRBV7-9 CASSSTVTSQPTDTQYF
TRBJ2-7 TRBV5-1 CASSPGGTENSDEQYF
TRBJ2-4 TRBV28 CASSFADPKNIQYF
TRBJ2-6 TRBV9 CASSVGSAGANVLTF
TRBJ2-2 TRBV7-3 CASSLYPGLYTGELFF
TRBJ2-1 TRBV20-1 CSAVSGTYNEQFF
TRBJ1-5 TRBV12-3/TRBV12-4 CASSLGIEGNQPQHF
TRBJ2-7 TRBV27 CASSLVEWYEQYF
TRBJ2-7 TRBV6-5 CASRTGQETYEQYF
TRBJ2-1 TRBV20-1 CSARTSGGAYEQFF
TRBJ2-2 TRBV11-1 CASSTTVGDRGVTGELFF
TRBJ1-5 TRBV6-6 CASHSSVPGGNQPQHF
TRBJ2-7 TRBV6-1 CASSVYFSYEQYF
TRBJ2-2 TRBV29-1 CSVFHSTGELFF
TRBJ2-4 TRBV7-9 CASRLGAGKNIQYF